The 32 T cell receptor beta chains listed next were all sequenced from one sample in a study of read filtering for tumor transcriptome and immune sequencing. This library used roughly 400 ng RNA and molecular barcoded adaptors spanning alpha/delta and beta/gamma chains. MiXCR, applied by TCRdb to the reads, yields one record per CDR3 protein. The sample consists of about 90,000 distinct CDR3 sequences, around an eighth of them appearing once. Sequenced: a population of CD138-negative cells sorted from bone marrow. All receptors derive from a donor at least 40 years old with multiple myeloma.

At least ten counts were recorded for this clonotype. This chain connects TRBV5-1 to TRBJ2-1; a possible D gene is TRBD2 (5 bases). This CDR3 contains 15 residues. The germline V gene encodes CDR1 SGHRS and CDR2 YFSETQ. The V gene lost 0 bases and the J gene lost 9 bases, with 16 bases spanning the gap. The CDR3 DNA follows: TGCGCCAGCAGCTTGGACCTAGCCAGAAAGCCTGAGCAGTTCTTC. As protein: CASSLDLARKPEQFF.

This clonotype occurred a few times. For the CDR3, the DNA is TGCAGCGTCAGGCGGGGTTACACAGATACGCAGTATTTT. It specifies CSVRRGYTDTQYF. V and J are TRBV29-1 and TRBJ2-3; a weak D match, TRBD2 (6 bases). Trimming took 6 bases from V and 2 from J, leaving 12 bases between them. Germline CDR1 is SQVTM and CDR2 is ANQGSEA. The CDR3 is 13 amino acids.

This clonotype was detected many times. The rearrangement links TRBV29-1 to TRBJ2-5; 7 bases line up with TRBD1. CDR3 length equals 17 residues. CDR1 and CDR2 (germline): SQVTM, ANQGSEA. The ends lost 7 bases at V and 0 bases at J; junction bases unmatched: 17. The DNA for the CDR3 is TGCAGCGCCCTCCCATTACCGGGACAGAAGTACCAAGAGACCCAGTACTTC. This gives the protein CSALPLPGQKYQETQYF.

This clonotype was counted many times. This rearrangement joins TRBV18 to TRBJ1-1; possible D gene TRBD1, 6 bases. V was trimmed by 1 base and J by 4 bases, leaving 10 bases between them. The CDR3 spans 14 residues. Germline CDR1 is KGHSH and CDR2 is LQKENI. CDR3 coding DNA: TGTGCCAGCTCACCACAGGGGGGTGGCACTGAAGCTTTCTTT. Protein product: CASSPQGGGTEAFF.

This clonotype was counted only a few times. This may stem from a read error, because a much larger clone lies one nucleotide away. The chain is built from TRBV20-1 and TRBJ2-1; D unresolved. Germline CDR1 and CDR2: DFQATT and SNEGSKA (reference sequence). The CDR3 totals 13 residues. The CDR3 loop is CSARDHENNGQFF. CDR3 coding DNA: TGCAGTGCTAGAGATCACGAAAACAATGGGCAGTTCTTC.

The sample holds many counts of this clonotype. The genes are TRBV9 and TRBJ2-1, with TRBD2 identical over 13 bases. Germline V gene data show CDR1 as SGDLS and CDR2 as YYNGEE. The CDR3 loop spans 16 amino acids. Losses at the gene ends were 0 bases for V and 9 bases for J; bases not matched to a gene: 6. The CDR3 DNA reads as TGTGCCAGCAGCGTAGGTGGACTAGCGGGAGTGGCTGAGCAGTTCTTC. Translated, it gives CASSVGGLAGVAEQFF. The entire variable domain, with the rest obtained from reference TRBV9 and TRBJ2-1, is as follows: DSGVTQTPKHLITATGQRVTLRCSPRSGDLSVYWYQQSLDQGLQFLIQYYNGEERAKGNILERFSAQQFPDLHSELNLSSLELGDSALYFCASSVGGLAGVAEQFFGPGTRLTVL.

This clonotype has only one observation. A far larger clone is just one base off, so this is likely a read error. The rearrangement uses TRBV12-3 or TRBV12-4 and TRBJ1-1, with unresolved D. The V and J ends lost 5 bases and 4 bases respectively, with 11 bases between them. There are 13 residues in the CDR3. CDR3 amino acids: CASSVGKGTEAFF. The CDR3 DNA reads as TGTGCCAGCAGTGTGGGAAAGGGCACTGAAGCTTTCTTT.

As regards this clonotype: With only one base between it and a far larger clone, this is likely a read error. V and J are TRBV5-6 and TRBJ1-4; the D gene is possibly TRBD1 (5 bases). The CDR3 has 16 residues. Germline V gene sequence: CDR1 SGHDT, CDR2 YYEEEE. This CDR3 reads CASSFFGTGRTDTQCF. The CDR3 nucleotides are TGTGCCAGCAGCTTCTTCGGGACTGGACGCACAGATACGCAGTGTTTT.

The sample holds many counts of this clonotype. The V gene is TRBV20-1, the J gene TRBJ2-7; perhaps TRBD2 as D (5 bases). CDR3 length equals 15 residues. CDR1 DFQATT and CDR2 SNEGSKA come from the germline V gene (reference sequence). Trimming shortened V by 6 bases and J by 4 bases, and 22 bases separated the two germline ends. Written as DNA, the CDR3 is TGCAGTGCGGCGAGCAACGGGATCGGGCATTACGAGCAGTACTTC. Its translation: CSAASNGIGHYEQYF.

Many counts were recorded for this clonotype. The V gene is TRBV28, the J gene TRBJ1-2; D is uncertain. V lost 6 bases and J lost 2, with 13 bases in between. This CDR3 contains 14 residues. Germline assignment: CDR1 MDHEN and CDR2 SYDVKM. The CDR3 reads CASSTEPRNYGYTF. CDR3 nucleotide sequence: TGTGCCAGCAGCACCGAACCTAGGAACTATGGCTACACCTTC.

This clonotype was counted at least ten times. The rearrangement joins TRBV7-9 to TRBJ2-3; D perhaps matches TRBD2 (5 bases). Between the trimmed V and J ends, which lost 4 bases and 1 base, there was a span of 12 bases. CDR3 length: 15 amino acids. Looked up from germline, CDR1 is SEHNR and CDR2 is FQNEAQ (reference sequence). In DNA, the CDR3 is TGTGCCAGCAGCTCGACTACCAAGGGCACAGATACGCAGTATTTT. It specifies CASSSTTKGTDTQYF.

This clonotype was counted between two and nine times. The chain has TRBV5-4 and TRBJ1-1; the D gene is possibly TRBD1 (6 bases). The CDR3 sequence is 16 residues long. V shed 0 bases and J shed 6 bases, with 18 bases lying between them. Germline V lookup: CDR1 SGHNT, CDR2 YYREEE (reference sequence). The CDR3 loop is CASSLGVGGLKAEAFF. The CDR3 DNA sequence: TGTGCCAGCAGCTTGGGGGTGGGGGGGCTCAAGGCTGAAGCTTTCTTT.

The sample holds many counts of this clonotype. The chain recombines TRBV5-1 with TRBJ2-3; D is possibly TRBD2 (5 bases). The CDR3 loop spans 15 amino acids. CDR1 and CDR2 (germline): SGHRS, YFSETQ. Trimming pared 0 bases from V and 0 bases from J, leaving 8 bases between. CDR3 coding DNA: TGCGCCAGCAGCTTGGCCCGGGGTAGCACAGATACGCAGTATTTT. It yields the protein CASSLARGSTDTQYF. Complete variable domain (other parts from reference TRBV5-1 and TRBJ2-3): KAGVTQTPRYLIKTRGQQVTLSCSPISGHRSVSWYQQTPGQGLQFLFEYFSETQRNKGNFPGRFSGRQFSNSRSEMNVSTLELGDSALYLCASSLARGSTDTQYFGPGTRLTVL.

This clonotype appeared many times. This sequence joins TRBV29-1 and TRBJ1-1; no definite D call. Germline V CDR1 and CDR2: SQVTM, ANQGSEA. V was cut by 4 bases and J by 1 base, with 7 bases left in between. CDR3 length equals 12 residues. The CDR3 nucleotides are TGCAGCGTTGGTTGGCAGAACACTGAAGCTTTCTTT. Protein: CSVGWQNTEAFF.

This clonotype was detected many times. The gene calls are TRBV2 and TRBJ1-1; D is perhaps TRBD1 (6 bases). Per germline, CDR1 SNHLY and CDR2 FYNNEI. The CDR3 is 13 residues long. V was clipped by 8 bases and J by 4 bases, with 14 bases between them. CDR3: CASRGRTGTEAFF. CDR3 sequence (DNA): TGTGCCAGCCGGGGGCGGACGGGCACTGAAGCTTTCTTT.

This clonotype was observed many times. The gene calls are TRBV14 and TRBJ1-1, with D possibly matching TRBD1 (5 bases). This CDR3 is built from 14 residues. Trimming removed 1 base at V and 3 bases at J, with 9 bases between. Germline lookup yields CDR1 SGHDN and CDR2 FVKESK. Here the CDR3 DNA reads TGTGCCAGCAGCCAAGCCGACAGCTACACTGAAGCTTTCTTT. It encodes CASSQADSYTEAFF.

The chain uses TRBV20-1 and TRBJ2-7; TRBD1 agrees at 8 bases. The CDR3 has 15 amino acids. The germline V gene has CDR1 DFQATT and CDR2 SNEGSKA (reference sequence). V was clipped by 3 bases and J by 3 bases; unmatched bases: 10. The CDR3 DNA follows: TGCAGTGCTAGTCGAGGACAGGGAGTGAACTACGAGCAGTACTTC. Translation gives CSASRGQGVNYEQYF.

In its sample, this clonotype was seen a few times. It may be a read error: a sequence one base away is much more abundant. The chain is built from TRBV20-1 and TRBJ1-1, with D uncertain. Germline V gene lookup returns CDR1 DFQATT and CDR2 SNEGSKA (reference sequence). The CDR3 covers 14 residues. In nucleotides, the CDR3 is TGCAGTGCTAAGGGAGGAGGCGAGAACACTGAAGCTATCTTT. Encoded protein: CSAKGGGENTEAIF.

This clonotype was found many times. The chain has TRBV14 and TRBJ1-4, with 7 bases identical to TRBD1. CDR3 length equals 19 residues. With 0 bases clipped from V and 6 bases from J, the junction kept 16 bases outside the gene matches. The germline V gene encodes CDR1 SGHDN and CDR2 FVKESK. The CDR3 here is CASSQEAFGQAYRHEKLFF. DNA for the CDR3: TGTGCCAGCAGCCAAGAAGCGTTCGGACAGGCCTACCGTCATGAAAAACTGTTTTTT. Using reference TRBV14 and TRBJ1-4 for the parts outside the CDR3, the full variable domain is EAGVTQFPSHSVIEKGQTVTLRCDPISGHDNLYWYRRVMGKEIKFLLHFVKESKQDESGMPNNRFLAERTGGTYSTLKVQPAELEDSGVYFCASSQEAFGQAYRHEKLFFGSGTQLSVL.

This clonotype showed up just once. Since a much larger clone is just one base distant, this may be a read error. V and J are TRBV5-1 and TRBJ2-7; D remains ambiguous. Per the germline V gene, CDR1 is SGHRS and CDR2 is YFSETQ. The CDR3 has 13 residues. Trimming cost V 1 base and J 1 base, with 6 bases left between them. CDR3 DNA sequence: TGCGCCAGCAGCTTGCGTGAATCCTACGAGCAGTACTTC. Protein: CASSLRESYEQYF.

The CDR3 DNA follows: TGTGCCAGCAGCTTAGATGGGGGACTAGCGGCCCTTAGGGCCCAGTACTTC. This codes for CASSLDGGLAALRAQYF. The V gene is TRBV11-2, the J gene TRBJ2-5; 11 bases are shared with TRBD2. CDR3 length equals 17 residues. In germline, CDR1 is SGHAT, CDR2 FQNNGV. With 0 bases clipped from V and 9 bases from J, the junction kept 12 bases outside the gene matches.

This clonotype was seen ten or more times. The chain has TRBV7-2 and TRBJ2-5; 7 bases are a match to TRBD1. The CDR3 is 13 residues long. J lost 5 bases, V lost 6 bases, and 6 bases had no gene match. CDR1 and CDR2 from the germline V gene are SGHTA and FQGNSA. The CDR3 coding sequence is TGTGCCAGCAGAGGGACAGTGGCGGAGACCCAGTACTTC. Translation gives CASRGTVAETQYF.

This clonotype came up many times. This chain uses TRBV6-2 or TRBV6-3 with TRBJ2-1, with D unclear. CDR1 is MNHEY, CDR2 SVGEGT, per germline. V lost 11 bases to trimming and J lost 3 bases, with 17 bases between them. CDR3 length: 14 amino acids. Here the CDR3 DNA reads TGTGCCTCATCGATGGGGTCTGTCTACAATGAGCAGTTCTTC. It codes for CASSMGSVYNEQFF.

Comment on this clonotype: A much bigger clone sits one base away, suggesting this may be a read error. This sequence joins TRBV12-3 or TRBV12-4 and TRBJ2-1, with D perhaps matching TRBD2 (6 bases). The CDR3 extends over 13 amino acids. The V end lost 5 bases, the J end lost 10 bases, and 15 bases lay between the germline ends. This CDR3 is CASSVGEVKEQFF. CDR3 bases: TGTGCCAGCAGTGTGGGGGAGGTCAAGGAGCAGTTCTTC.

This clonotype was seen repeatedly, ten times or more. The chain couples TRBV29-1 to TRBJ2-1, with 8 bases fitting TRBD2. Germline V gene lookup returns CDR1 SQVTM and CDR2 ANQGSEA. The ends lost 4 bases at V and 0 bases at J; junction bases unmatched: 11. The CDR3 loop spans 17 amino acids. Here the CDR3 DNA reads TGCAGCGTTGCAGAGCTAGCGGGCAAGTTCTCCTACAATGAGCAGTTCTTC. It translates to CSVAELAGKFSYNEQFF.

This clonotype was observed once. This may stem from a read error, because a much larger clone lies one nucleotide away. Given the absence of the conserved phenylalanine or tryptophan at the CDR3 end, a read error is likely. J is TRBJ2-7 and V is TRBV10-1, with TRBD1 matching 7 bases. CDR3 length: 13 amino acids. J was trimmed by 1 base and V by 6 bases; bases with no gene match: 3. Germline-derived CDR1 and CDR2 are WNHNN and SYGVQD (reference sequence). The CDR3 region has the DNA TGCGCCAGCAGCCGGGACAGTTCCTACGAGCAGTACCTC. It codes for CASSRDSSYEQYL.

Turning to this clonotype: The germline gene is not matched at one end of the junction; a read error may be the cause. The chain carries TRBV18 and TRBJ2-1; TRBD1 aligns across 8 bases. The CDR3 extends over 15 amino acids. The V gene's germline CDR1 is KGHSH and CDR2 LQKENI. The CDR3 loop reads CASSPPHRGDNEQFF. The CDR3 DNA reads as TGTGCTAGCTCACCACCCCACAGGGGGGACAATGAGCAGTTCTTC. The whole variable domain, filled in from reference TRBV18 and TRBJ2-1, reads NAGVMQNPRHLVRRRGQEARLRCSPMKGHSHVYWYRQLPEEGLKFMVYLQKENIIDESGMPKERFSAEFPKEGPSILRIQQVVRGDSAAYFCASSPPHRGDNEQFFGPGTRLTVL.

The rearrangement joins TRBV12-3 or TRBV12-4 to TRBJ2-2, with 8 bases matching TRBD2. The V segment lost 5 bases and the J segment 0 bases; nucleotides outside the gene matches: 5. This CDR3 spans 16 amino acids. The CDR3 DNA is TGTGCCAGCAGTCCCGGGGGACTAGCGAACACCGGGGAGCTGTTTTTT. Its protein is CASSPGGLANTGELFF.

The V gene is TRBV4-1, the J gene TRBJ1-5; no reliable D call. Trimming took 1 base from V and 2 from J, leaving 12 bases between them. The CDR3 totals 16 residues. Germline CDR1 reads MGHRA; CDR2 reads YSYEKL. The CDR3 region has the DNA TGCGCCAGCAGCCAAGGGTGGGGTAAGGGCAATCAGCCCCAGCATTTT. It yields the protein CASSQGWGKGNQPQHF.

This clonotype was counted many times. This chain joins TRBV29-1 and TRBJ2-7, with 8 bases matching TRBD1. With 6 bases clipped from V and 2 bases from J, the junction kept 9 bases outside the gene matches. This CDR3 region has 14 residues. CDR1 SQVTM and CDR2 ANQGSEA come from the germline V gene. The CDR3 DNA reads TGCAGCGTGGATGGGACAGGTTCAACCTACGAGCAGTACTTC. Its translation is CSVDGTGSTYEQYF.

The sample holds many counts of this clonotype. The chain combines TRBV29-1 with TRBJ2-3, with TRBD2 matching over 10 bases. J lost 0 bases, V lost 5 bases, and 5 bases had no gene match. The CDR3 has 15 amino acids. Germline V gene data show CDR1 as SQVTM and CDR2 as ANQGSEA. In DNA, the CDR3 is TGCAGCGTTCAACTAGCGGGAACAAGCACAGATACGCAGTATTTT. The encoded protein is CSVQLAGTSTDTQYF.

This clonotype was found many times. The chain has TRBV3-1 and TRBJ2-3; D might be TRBD2 (6 bases). Trimming removed 3 bases from V and 2 bases from J, with 12 bases in between. CDR1 is LGHDT and CDR2 is YNNKEL in the germline V gene (reference sequence). The CDR3 consists of 15 residues. The chain's CDR3 is CASSQNTGLTDTQYF. The CDR3, as DNA: TGTGCCAGCAGCCAGAATACGGGACTCACAGATACGCAGTATTTT.